A single sample is the source of the 8 T cell receptor beta chains below, sequenced in a study of technical replicates of blood from several donors. This table comes from immunoSEQ multiplex PCR, and its TCRdb copy is limited to in-frame clones, with some not included. The data hold just over 95,000 clones, with over 85% observed a single time. Sample: T cells isolated from PBMCs. These receptors originate from a human donor in good health.

CDR3 sequence (DNA): TGTGCCTGGACTGAGACACCCGTTGGCTACACCTTC. Translated, it gives CAWTETPVGYTF. The V call is TRBV30, the J call TRBJ1-2; D gene ambiguous. Trimming took 4 bases from V and 7 from J, leaving 13 bases between them. Germline-derived CDR1 and CDR2 are GTSNPN and SVGIG (reference sequence). The CDR3 runs 12 residues.

V is TRBV6-5 and J is TRBJ2-3; no clear D. There are 14 residues in the CDR3. CDR1 is MNHEY, CDR2 SVGAGI, per germline. Trimming left V 3 bases short and J 4 bases short, with 11 bases between. The CDR3 loop reads CASSYLIGADTQYF. CDR3 DNA: TGTGCCAGCAGTTATTTGATCGGAGCAGATACGCAGTATTTT.

The chain uses TRBV9 and TRBJ2-5; tentatively, D is TRBD2 (7 bases). The CDR3 sequence is 16 residues long. V was pared by 0 bases and J by 5 bases, with 17 bases between. The germline V gene encodes CDR1 SGDLS and CDR2 YYNGEE. The CDR3 region is CASSVVSRGATETQYF. The CDR3, as DNA: TGTGCCAGCAGCGTAGTGTCTCGGGGGGCCACCGAGACCCAGTACTTC.

The chain combines TRBV5-4 with TRBJ2-1; D is unresolved. Germline V CDR1 and CDR2: SGHNT, YYREEE (reference sequence). The CDR3 has 16 residues. V dropped 4 bases and J dropped 0 bases, with 14 bases sitting between them. The CDR3 bases are TGTGCCAGCAGCCCGTCCCTGAGAAGCTCCTACAATGAGCAGTTCTTC. Protein product: CASSPSLRSSYNEQFF.

This sequence joins TRBV7-2 and TRBJ2-1, with D maybe TRBD1 (5 bases). This CDR3 has 15 residues. Germline CDR1 is SGHTA and CDR2 is FQGNSA. Trimming took off 0 bases at V and 3 bases at J, with 9 bases between the two ends. CDR3 region: CASSLAPGHYNEQFF. DNA for the CDR3: TGTGCCAGCAGCTTAGCGCCTGGACACTACAATGAGCAGTTCTTC.

This chain joins TRBV6-1 and TRBJ2-5, with 8 bases lining up with TRBD2. Germline trimming cut 4 bases from V and 1 base from J; bases unmatched to any gene: 11. The V gene's germline CDR1 is MNHNS and CDR2 SASEGT. The CDR3 sequence is 17 residues long. The CDR3 nucleotides are TGTGCCAGCAGTGTTAGGGGCTCTAGCGGGTTCCAAGAGACCCAGTACTTC. Its protein product is CASSVRGSSGFQETQYF.

V usage is TRBV2 and J usage is TRBJ2-1; 12 bases fit TRBD2. The V segment lost 9 bases and the J segment 2 bases; nucleotides outside the gene matches: 5. CDR3 length: 15 amino acids. Germline CDR1 and CDR2: SNHLY and FYNNEI. CDR3 sequence (DNA): TGTGCCAGGGAGCTAGCGGGAGGGCCCTACAATGAGCAGTTCTTC. This codes for CARELAGGPYNEQFF.

This clone was counted a few times. The chain carries TRBV9 and TRBJ1-1, with D tentatively TRBD1 (6 bases). There are 14 residues in the CDR3. V was clipped by 4 bases and J by 4 bases, with 14 bases between them. Per the germline V gene, CDR1 is SGDLS and CDR2 is YYNGEE. CDR3 protein: CASSYITGSTEAFF. CDR3 in DNA: TGTGCCAGCAGCTACATAACAGGGAGCACTGAAGCTTTCTTT.